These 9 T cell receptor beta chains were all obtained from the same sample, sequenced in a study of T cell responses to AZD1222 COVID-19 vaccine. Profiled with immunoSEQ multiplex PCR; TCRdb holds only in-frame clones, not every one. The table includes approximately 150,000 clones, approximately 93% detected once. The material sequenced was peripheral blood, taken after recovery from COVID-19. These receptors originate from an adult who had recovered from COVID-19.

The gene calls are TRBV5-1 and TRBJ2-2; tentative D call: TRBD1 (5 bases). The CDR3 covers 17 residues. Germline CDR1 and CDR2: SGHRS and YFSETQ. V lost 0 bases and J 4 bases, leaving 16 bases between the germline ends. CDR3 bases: TGCGCCAGCAGCTTGGCAGGGATGCTTAGTTTCACCGGGGAGCTGTTTTTT. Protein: CASSLAGMLSFTGELFF.

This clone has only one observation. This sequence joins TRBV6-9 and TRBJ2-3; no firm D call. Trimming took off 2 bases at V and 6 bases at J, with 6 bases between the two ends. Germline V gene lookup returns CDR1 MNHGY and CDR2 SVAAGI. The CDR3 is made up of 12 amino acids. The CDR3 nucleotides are TGTGCCAGCAGTTATGTGGGGGATACGCAGTATTTT. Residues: CASSYVGDTQYF.

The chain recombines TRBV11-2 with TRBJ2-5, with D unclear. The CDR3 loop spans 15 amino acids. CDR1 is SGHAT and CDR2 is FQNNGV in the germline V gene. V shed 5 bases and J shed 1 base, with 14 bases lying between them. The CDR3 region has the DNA TGTGCCAGCAGCAACCCTTCTCTGGTCCAAGAGACCCAGTACTTC. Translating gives CASSNPSLVQETQYF.

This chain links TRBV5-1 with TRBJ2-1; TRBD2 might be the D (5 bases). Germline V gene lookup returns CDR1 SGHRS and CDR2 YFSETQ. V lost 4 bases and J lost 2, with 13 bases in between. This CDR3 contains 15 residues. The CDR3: CASSMDLNPYNEQFF. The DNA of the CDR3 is TGCGCCAGCAGCATGGACTTAAACCCCTACAATGAGCAGTTCTTC.

CDR3 DNA: TGTGCCAGCAGCGGGACAGGGCCAGGAGGCTACACCTTC. Translating gives CASSGTGPGGYTF. The chain links TRBV27 to TRBJ1-2; 9 nucleotides agree with TRBD1. This CDR3 region has 13 residues. CDR1 and CDR2 from the germline V gene are MNHEY and SMNVEV (reference sequence). Germline trimming cut 6 bases from V and 8 bases from J; bases unmatched to any gene: 7.

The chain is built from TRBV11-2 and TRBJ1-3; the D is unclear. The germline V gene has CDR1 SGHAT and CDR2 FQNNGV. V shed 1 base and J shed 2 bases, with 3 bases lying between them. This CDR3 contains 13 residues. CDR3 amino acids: CASSLVAGNTIYF. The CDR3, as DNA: TGTGCCAGCAGCTTAGTGGCTGGAAACACCATATATTTT.

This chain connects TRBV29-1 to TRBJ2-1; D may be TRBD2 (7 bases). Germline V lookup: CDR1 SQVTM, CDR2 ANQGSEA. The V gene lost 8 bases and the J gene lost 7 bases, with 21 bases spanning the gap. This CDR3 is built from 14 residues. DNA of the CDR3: TGCAGCTATACCCGGGGGGCAAATTTGAATGAGCAGTTCTTC. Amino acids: CSYTRGANLNEQFF.

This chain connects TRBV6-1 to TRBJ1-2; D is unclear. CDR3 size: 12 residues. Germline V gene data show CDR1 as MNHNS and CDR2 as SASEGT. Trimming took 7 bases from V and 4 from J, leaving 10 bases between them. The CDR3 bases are TGTGCCAGCACCCCCCGTGGCTATGGCTACACCTTC. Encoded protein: CASTPRGYGYTF.

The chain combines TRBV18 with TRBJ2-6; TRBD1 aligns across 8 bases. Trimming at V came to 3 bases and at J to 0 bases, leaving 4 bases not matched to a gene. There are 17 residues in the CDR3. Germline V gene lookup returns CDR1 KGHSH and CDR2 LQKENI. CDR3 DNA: TGTGCCAGCTCACCTTGGGACAGGAGCTCTGGGGCCAACGTCCTGACTTTC. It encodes CASSPWDRSSGANVLTF.